One and the same sample provided the 22 T cell receptor beta chains below, sequenced in a study of blood T cell repertoires in COVID-19. Profiling relied on immunoSEQ multiplex PCR, and the TCRdb table lists in-frame clones only, not all of them. This table has about 190,000 clones, 75% to 95% appearing once. The sequenced material came from peripheral blood. Receptors were obtained from a man aged 50-60 years with acute or convalescent COVID-19.

The chain combines TRBV14 with TRBJ1-2; unclear D gene. V lost 3 bases and J 5 bases, leaving 16 bases between the germline ends. The CDR3 has 15 amino acids. Germline lookup yields CDR1 SGHDN and CDR2 FVKESK. The CDR3 here is CASSQFTFGGYGYTF. The CDR3 DNA is TGTGCCAGCAGCCAGTTCACGTTCGGAGGTTATGGCTACACCTTC.

This clone was seen once. The genes are TRBV4-3 and TRBJ1-2, with no clear D. Germline loops: CDR1 LGHNA, CDR2 YSLEER. This CDR3 is built from 12 residues. Trimming stripped 1 base from V and 4 bases from J, with 4 bases between. The CDR3 coding sequence is TGCGCCAGCAGCCAAGCGAGCTATGGCTACACCTTC. Amino acids: CASSQASYGYTF.

The rearrangement uses TRBV19 and TRBJ1-5; 7 bases align to TRBD1. Germline trimming cut 7 bases from V and 3 bases from J; bases unmatched to any gene: 12. The CDR3 covers 16 residues. In germline, CDR1 is LNHDA, CDR2 SQIVND (reference sequence). The DNA for the CDR3 is TGTGCCAGTACCCGGGAGACAGGGTATATCAATCAGCCCCAGCATTTT. It encodes CASTRETGYINQPQHF.

The gene calls are TRBV5-1 and TRBJ2-1; TRBD2 matches at 12 bases. The germline CDR1 and CDR2 sequences are SGHRS and YFSETQ. V was pared by 4 bases and J by 9 bases, with 5 bases of the junction left unmatched. The length of the CDR3 is 14 residues. The CDR3 region has the DNA TGCGCCAGCAGCCCGACTAGCGGGAGCACTGAGCAGTTCTTC. Its protein is CASSPTSGSTEQFF.

V and J are TRBV18 and TRBJ1-4, with a possible D match to TRBD1 (5 bases). V shed 3 bases and J shed 4 bases, with 12 bases lying between them. Germline CDR1 and CDR2: KGHSH and LQKENI. The CDR3 consists of 15 residues. The CDR3 bases are TGTGCCAGCTCACCCGCGTCAGGGCATAATGAAAAACTGTTTTTT. Residues: CASSPASGHNEKLFF. Looking up the rest from reference TRBV18 and TRBJ1-4 gives the full variable domain: NAGVMQNPRHLVRRRGQEARLRCSPMKGHSHVYWYRQLPEEGLKFMVYLQKENIIDESGMPKERFSAEFPKEGPSILRIQQVVRGDSAAYFCASSPASGHNEKLFFGSGTQLSVL.

The chain links TRBV2 to TRBJ2-1; TRBD2 matches 11 bases. Germline V gene sequence: CDR1 SNHLY, CDR2 FYNNEI. J was trimmed by 4 bases and V by 7 bases; bases with no gene match: 6. The CDR3 is 15 amino acids. CDR3 amino acids: CASTRLAGTYNEQFF. The CDR3 region has the DNA TGTGCCAGCACTAGACTAGCGGGAACTTACAATGAGCAGTTCTTC. The complete variable domain, with remaining parts taken from reference TRBV2 and TRBJ2-1, reads EPEVTQTPSHQVTQMGQEVILRCVPISNHLYFYWYRQILGQKVEFLVSFYNNEISEKSEIFDDQFSVERPDGSNFTLKIRSTKLEDSAMYFCASTRLAGTYNEQFFGPGTRLTVL.

This rearrangement joins TRBV7-2 to TRBJ2-1; 12 bases agree with TRBD2. Germline-derived CDR1 and CDR2 are SGHTA and FQGNSA. This CDR3 is built from 15 residues. V dropped 8 bases and J dropped 7; count of bases not matched to a gene: 9. The CDR3 here is CASSLAGGGGNEQFF. In DNA, the CDR3 is TGTGCCAGCTCCCTAGCGGGAGGGGGGGGGAATGAGCAGTTCTTC.

V is TRBV5-6 and J is TRBJ1-2; TRBD1 aligns across 7 bases. This CDR3 has 13 residues. Trimming removed 4 bases from V and 8 bases from J; junction bases left unmatched: 8. In germline, CDR1 is SGHDT, CDR2 YYEEEE. CDR3 in amino acids: CASSLGQGGGYTF. The CDR3 nucleotides read TGTGCCAGCAGCCTGGGGCAGGGGGGAGGCTACACCTTC.

This clone was seen a few times. The chain is built from TRBV14 and TRBJ2-7; weak D call: TRBD1 (6 bases). Per germline, CDR1 SGHDN and CDR2 FVKESK. This CDR3 is built from 14 residues. The V and J ends lost 4 bases and 5 bases respectively, with 15 bases between them. In DNA form, the CDR3 reads TGTGCCAGCAGCCGACTCAGGGGTTTCAACGAGCAGTACTTC. Translating gives CASSRLRGFNEQYF.

This rearrangement joins TRBV6-5 to TRBJ1-1, with TRBD1 matching over 7 bases. The CDR3 consists of 13 residues. Looked up from germline, CDR1 is MNHEY and CDR2 is SVGAGI. V lost 7 bases and J lost 2; bases outside the gene matches: 4. The CDR3 nucleotides are TGTGCCAGCACCGACAGGGCTAACACTGAAGCTTTCTTT. Protein sequence: CASTDRANTEAFF.

This clone appeared once. V gene TRBV9 combines with J gene TRBJ2-2; TRBD2 matches at 11 bases. The germline V gene has CDR1 SGDLS and CDR2 YYNGEE. With 1 base clipped from V and 4 bases from J, the junction kept 3 bases outside the gene matches. The CDR3 loop spans 16 amino acids. In DNA form, the CDR3 reads TGTGCCAGCAGCGTATATGGGACTAGCGGCACCGGGGAGCTGTTTTTT. It codes for CASSVYGTSGTGELFF.

The chain is built from TRBV5-1 and TRBJ1-1; 7 nucleotides align to TRBD1. The CDR3 length is 15 residues. Germline CDR1 reads SGHRS; CDR2 reads YFSETQ. V gave up 9 bases and J gave up 2 bases; unmatched junction bases: 13. CDR3 DNA sequence: TGCGCCACTACGACAGGGACGGGTTCCAACACTGAAGCTTTCTTT. Amino acids: CATTTGTGSNTEAFF.

This chain links TRBV3-1 (or the pseudogene TRBV3-2) with TRBJ2-3; 8 bases line up with TRBD1. Germline CDR1 is LGHDT and CDR2 is YNNKEL (reference sequence). V lost 8 bases and J lost 1; bases outside the gene matches: 11. The CDR3 spans 16 residues. The CDR3 loop is CASDHATGAGTDTQYF. CDR3 bases: TGTGCCAGCGACCACGCGACAGGGGCGGGCACAGATACGCAGTATTTT.

The chain joins TRBV2 to TRBJ2-1; TRBD2 is a possible D gene (7 bases). The CDR3 covers 15 residues. V was trimmed by 7 bases and J by 3 bases, leaving 16 bases between them. Germline CDR1 reads SNHLY; CDR2 reads FYNNEI. The CDR3 bases are TGTGCCAGCACCAAAGGGGGGGGCAACTACAATGAGCAGTTCTTC. This gives the protein CASTKGGGNYNEQFF.

A single count supports this clone. This sequence joins TRBV6-2 or TRBV6-3 and TRBJ2-5; D is possibly TRBD2 (6 bases). Per the germline V gene, CDR1 is MNHEY and CDR2 is SVGEGT. Deletions cut 4 bases from V and 5 bases from J, with 17 bases between. This CDR3 comprises 15 residues. CDR3 amino acids: CASSWLGGNGETQYF. The CDR3 DNA reads TGTGCCAGCAGTTGGCTCGGGGGTAACGGGGAGACCCAGTACTTC.

The CDR3 nucleotides read TGTGCCAGCAGCCCCAGGGAAACAGGGGGATACACAGATACGCAGTATTTT. As protein: CASSPRETGGYTDTQYF. This chain links TRBV4-2 with TRBJ2-3; 8 nucleotides match TRBD1. CDR3 length: 17 amino acids. With V trimmed by 4 bases and J by 2 bases, 11 bases remained unmatched. From germline, CDR1 is LGHNA and CDR2 YNFKEQ.

The J gene is TRBJ2-1, the V gene TRBV2, with D possibly being TRBD2 (7 bases). Looked up from germline, CDR1 is SNHLY and CDR2 is FYNNEI. Trimming removed 8 bases from V and 10 bases from J, with 21 bases in between. The CDR3 extends over 14 amino acids. The chain's CDR3 is CASGGRELYTEQFF. The CDR3 DNA reads TGTGCCAGCGGGGGGCGGGAGCTCTACACCGAGCAGTTCTTC.

The V call is TRBV30, the J call TRBJ1-6; D gene uncertain. The CDR3 totals 14 residues. Germline V CDR1 and CDR2: GTSNPN, SVGIG (reference sequence). V was shortened by 3 bases and J by 5 bases, with 11 bases between the two germline ends. CDR3 sequence: CAWSTWAHNSPLHF. DNA for the CDR3: TGTGCCTGGAGCACGTGGGCCCATAATTCACCCCTCCACTTT.

The CDR3 protein is CASNHRRETDTQYF. CDR3 DNA: TGTGCCAGCAACCATCGGCGGGAGACAGATACGCAGTATTTT. The chain combines TRBV28 with TRBJ2-3, with 7 bases matching TRBD2. The V gene's germline CDR1 is MDHEN and CDR2 SYDVKM. V shed 7 bases, J shed 3 bases, and the junction held 7 bases outside the gene matches. This CDR3 comprises 14 residues.

The genes are TRBV3-1 (or the pseudogene TRBV3-2) and TRBJ1-1; TRBD1 matches at 7 bases. Germline V gives CDR1 LGHDT, CDR2 YNNKEL (reference sequence). The V segment lost 4 bases and the J segment 2 bases; nucleotides outside the gene matches: 4. The CDR3 is 14 amino acids. CDR3 bases: TGTGCCAGCAGCCCCGACAGGGTAAACACTGAAGCTTTCTTT. Protein: CASSPDRVNTEAFF.

The chain has TRBV20-1 and TRBJ1-2; 7 bases line up with TRBD1. The germline CDR1 and CDR2 sequences are DFQATT and SNEGSKA (reference sequence). CDR3 length equals 13 residues. The V segment lost 3 bases and the J segment 4 bases; nucleotides outside the gene matches: 5. The CDR3 here is CSASAGQAYGYTF. In DNA, the CDR3 is TGCAGTGCTAGTGCCGGACAGGCCTATGGCTACACCTTC.

This chain uses TRBV12-1 with TRBJ2-1; TRBD2, the table's D call, was not compared with the DNA. TRBV12-1 is a recognized pseudogene. The CDR3 has 17 amino acids. CDR3 protein: CASSKIASGSTYNEQFF. The CDR3 region has the DNA TGTGCCAGCAGCAAAATAGCTAGCGGGAGCACCTACAATGAGCAGTTCTTC.